The sample holds many counts of the clone carrying this T cell receptor beta chain. TCRdb ran MiXCR on the 5' RACE reads and lists one entry per CDR3 protein. The sample contains some 66,000 distinct CDR3 sequences, 9.1% of which appear only once. The sample comes from a study of early T cells in non-severe SARS-CoV-2 infection. Across the whole study: Sequencing of unsorted whole blood was done on bulk RNA, leaving chains unpaired.

Trimming pared 5 bases from V and 9 bases from J, leaving 20 bases between. CDR3 length: 14 residues. Germline V CDR1 and CDR2: DFQATT, SNEGSKA (reference sequence). Material for sequencing was whole blood. This rearrangement joins TRBV20-1 to TRBJ1-5, with D possibly being TRBD1 (5 bases). This TCR was sampled from an adult who was a healthcare worker with PCR-confirmed SARS-CoV-2 infection or an uninfected control (not recorded which). The CDR3 sequence: CSAPAGGYLSPQHF. In nucleotides, the CDR3 is TGCAGTGCTCCGGCCGGGGGGTACCTTTCGCCCCAGCATTTT.